This T cell receptor beta chain was sequenced during a study of blood T cells in healthy people across ages. Study-wide results and limits: Older age coincided with a roughly linear decline in TCR beta diversity per million T cells.

Unmatched junction bases numbered 5, after V lost 2 bases and J lost 4 bases. The CDR3 totals 15 residues. Germline values: CDR1 SGHRS, CDR2 YFSETQ. Using a J-beta primer mix together with a sample-barcoded 5' primer, a second PCR was run for about 7 to 12 cycles. MiXCR, run by TCRdb on the 5' RACE reads, gives a single entry per CDR3 protein. The data hold 780,000 or so distinct CDR3 sequences, with around three fifths observed a single time. This clonotype appeared a few times. Antigen specificity is unknown. Each sample had at least 7 million PBMCs isolated. This receptor was obtained from a man aged 35 to 55 in good health. The sequencing input was blood. The V and J genes are TRBV5-1 and TRBJ2-3, with TRBD2 matching over 9 bases. The chain's CDR3 is CASSFSGSGPDTQYF. The CDR3 DNA reads as TGCGCCAGCAGCTTTAGCGGGAGTGGGCCAGATACGCAGTATTTT.